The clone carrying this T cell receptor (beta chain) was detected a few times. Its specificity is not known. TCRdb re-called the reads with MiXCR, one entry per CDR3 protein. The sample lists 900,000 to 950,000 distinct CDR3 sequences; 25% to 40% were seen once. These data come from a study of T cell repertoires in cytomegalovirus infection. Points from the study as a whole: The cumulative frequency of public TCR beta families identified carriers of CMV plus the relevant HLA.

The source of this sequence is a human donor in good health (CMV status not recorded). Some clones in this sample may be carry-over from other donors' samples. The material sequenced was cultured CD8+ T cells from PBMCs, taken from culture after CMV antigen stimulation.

The CDR3 sequence is CASSGTGGFETQYF. CDR3 nucleotides: TGCGCCAGCAGCGGGACAGGGGGTTTTGAGACCCAGTACTTC. The V and J genes are TRBV5-1 and TRBJ2-5; the match to TRBD1 covers 11 bases. The CDR3 totals 14 residues. Germline V lookup: CDR1 SGHRS, CDR2 YFSETQ. V was pared by 4 bases and J by 5 bases, with 4 bases of the junction left unmatched.